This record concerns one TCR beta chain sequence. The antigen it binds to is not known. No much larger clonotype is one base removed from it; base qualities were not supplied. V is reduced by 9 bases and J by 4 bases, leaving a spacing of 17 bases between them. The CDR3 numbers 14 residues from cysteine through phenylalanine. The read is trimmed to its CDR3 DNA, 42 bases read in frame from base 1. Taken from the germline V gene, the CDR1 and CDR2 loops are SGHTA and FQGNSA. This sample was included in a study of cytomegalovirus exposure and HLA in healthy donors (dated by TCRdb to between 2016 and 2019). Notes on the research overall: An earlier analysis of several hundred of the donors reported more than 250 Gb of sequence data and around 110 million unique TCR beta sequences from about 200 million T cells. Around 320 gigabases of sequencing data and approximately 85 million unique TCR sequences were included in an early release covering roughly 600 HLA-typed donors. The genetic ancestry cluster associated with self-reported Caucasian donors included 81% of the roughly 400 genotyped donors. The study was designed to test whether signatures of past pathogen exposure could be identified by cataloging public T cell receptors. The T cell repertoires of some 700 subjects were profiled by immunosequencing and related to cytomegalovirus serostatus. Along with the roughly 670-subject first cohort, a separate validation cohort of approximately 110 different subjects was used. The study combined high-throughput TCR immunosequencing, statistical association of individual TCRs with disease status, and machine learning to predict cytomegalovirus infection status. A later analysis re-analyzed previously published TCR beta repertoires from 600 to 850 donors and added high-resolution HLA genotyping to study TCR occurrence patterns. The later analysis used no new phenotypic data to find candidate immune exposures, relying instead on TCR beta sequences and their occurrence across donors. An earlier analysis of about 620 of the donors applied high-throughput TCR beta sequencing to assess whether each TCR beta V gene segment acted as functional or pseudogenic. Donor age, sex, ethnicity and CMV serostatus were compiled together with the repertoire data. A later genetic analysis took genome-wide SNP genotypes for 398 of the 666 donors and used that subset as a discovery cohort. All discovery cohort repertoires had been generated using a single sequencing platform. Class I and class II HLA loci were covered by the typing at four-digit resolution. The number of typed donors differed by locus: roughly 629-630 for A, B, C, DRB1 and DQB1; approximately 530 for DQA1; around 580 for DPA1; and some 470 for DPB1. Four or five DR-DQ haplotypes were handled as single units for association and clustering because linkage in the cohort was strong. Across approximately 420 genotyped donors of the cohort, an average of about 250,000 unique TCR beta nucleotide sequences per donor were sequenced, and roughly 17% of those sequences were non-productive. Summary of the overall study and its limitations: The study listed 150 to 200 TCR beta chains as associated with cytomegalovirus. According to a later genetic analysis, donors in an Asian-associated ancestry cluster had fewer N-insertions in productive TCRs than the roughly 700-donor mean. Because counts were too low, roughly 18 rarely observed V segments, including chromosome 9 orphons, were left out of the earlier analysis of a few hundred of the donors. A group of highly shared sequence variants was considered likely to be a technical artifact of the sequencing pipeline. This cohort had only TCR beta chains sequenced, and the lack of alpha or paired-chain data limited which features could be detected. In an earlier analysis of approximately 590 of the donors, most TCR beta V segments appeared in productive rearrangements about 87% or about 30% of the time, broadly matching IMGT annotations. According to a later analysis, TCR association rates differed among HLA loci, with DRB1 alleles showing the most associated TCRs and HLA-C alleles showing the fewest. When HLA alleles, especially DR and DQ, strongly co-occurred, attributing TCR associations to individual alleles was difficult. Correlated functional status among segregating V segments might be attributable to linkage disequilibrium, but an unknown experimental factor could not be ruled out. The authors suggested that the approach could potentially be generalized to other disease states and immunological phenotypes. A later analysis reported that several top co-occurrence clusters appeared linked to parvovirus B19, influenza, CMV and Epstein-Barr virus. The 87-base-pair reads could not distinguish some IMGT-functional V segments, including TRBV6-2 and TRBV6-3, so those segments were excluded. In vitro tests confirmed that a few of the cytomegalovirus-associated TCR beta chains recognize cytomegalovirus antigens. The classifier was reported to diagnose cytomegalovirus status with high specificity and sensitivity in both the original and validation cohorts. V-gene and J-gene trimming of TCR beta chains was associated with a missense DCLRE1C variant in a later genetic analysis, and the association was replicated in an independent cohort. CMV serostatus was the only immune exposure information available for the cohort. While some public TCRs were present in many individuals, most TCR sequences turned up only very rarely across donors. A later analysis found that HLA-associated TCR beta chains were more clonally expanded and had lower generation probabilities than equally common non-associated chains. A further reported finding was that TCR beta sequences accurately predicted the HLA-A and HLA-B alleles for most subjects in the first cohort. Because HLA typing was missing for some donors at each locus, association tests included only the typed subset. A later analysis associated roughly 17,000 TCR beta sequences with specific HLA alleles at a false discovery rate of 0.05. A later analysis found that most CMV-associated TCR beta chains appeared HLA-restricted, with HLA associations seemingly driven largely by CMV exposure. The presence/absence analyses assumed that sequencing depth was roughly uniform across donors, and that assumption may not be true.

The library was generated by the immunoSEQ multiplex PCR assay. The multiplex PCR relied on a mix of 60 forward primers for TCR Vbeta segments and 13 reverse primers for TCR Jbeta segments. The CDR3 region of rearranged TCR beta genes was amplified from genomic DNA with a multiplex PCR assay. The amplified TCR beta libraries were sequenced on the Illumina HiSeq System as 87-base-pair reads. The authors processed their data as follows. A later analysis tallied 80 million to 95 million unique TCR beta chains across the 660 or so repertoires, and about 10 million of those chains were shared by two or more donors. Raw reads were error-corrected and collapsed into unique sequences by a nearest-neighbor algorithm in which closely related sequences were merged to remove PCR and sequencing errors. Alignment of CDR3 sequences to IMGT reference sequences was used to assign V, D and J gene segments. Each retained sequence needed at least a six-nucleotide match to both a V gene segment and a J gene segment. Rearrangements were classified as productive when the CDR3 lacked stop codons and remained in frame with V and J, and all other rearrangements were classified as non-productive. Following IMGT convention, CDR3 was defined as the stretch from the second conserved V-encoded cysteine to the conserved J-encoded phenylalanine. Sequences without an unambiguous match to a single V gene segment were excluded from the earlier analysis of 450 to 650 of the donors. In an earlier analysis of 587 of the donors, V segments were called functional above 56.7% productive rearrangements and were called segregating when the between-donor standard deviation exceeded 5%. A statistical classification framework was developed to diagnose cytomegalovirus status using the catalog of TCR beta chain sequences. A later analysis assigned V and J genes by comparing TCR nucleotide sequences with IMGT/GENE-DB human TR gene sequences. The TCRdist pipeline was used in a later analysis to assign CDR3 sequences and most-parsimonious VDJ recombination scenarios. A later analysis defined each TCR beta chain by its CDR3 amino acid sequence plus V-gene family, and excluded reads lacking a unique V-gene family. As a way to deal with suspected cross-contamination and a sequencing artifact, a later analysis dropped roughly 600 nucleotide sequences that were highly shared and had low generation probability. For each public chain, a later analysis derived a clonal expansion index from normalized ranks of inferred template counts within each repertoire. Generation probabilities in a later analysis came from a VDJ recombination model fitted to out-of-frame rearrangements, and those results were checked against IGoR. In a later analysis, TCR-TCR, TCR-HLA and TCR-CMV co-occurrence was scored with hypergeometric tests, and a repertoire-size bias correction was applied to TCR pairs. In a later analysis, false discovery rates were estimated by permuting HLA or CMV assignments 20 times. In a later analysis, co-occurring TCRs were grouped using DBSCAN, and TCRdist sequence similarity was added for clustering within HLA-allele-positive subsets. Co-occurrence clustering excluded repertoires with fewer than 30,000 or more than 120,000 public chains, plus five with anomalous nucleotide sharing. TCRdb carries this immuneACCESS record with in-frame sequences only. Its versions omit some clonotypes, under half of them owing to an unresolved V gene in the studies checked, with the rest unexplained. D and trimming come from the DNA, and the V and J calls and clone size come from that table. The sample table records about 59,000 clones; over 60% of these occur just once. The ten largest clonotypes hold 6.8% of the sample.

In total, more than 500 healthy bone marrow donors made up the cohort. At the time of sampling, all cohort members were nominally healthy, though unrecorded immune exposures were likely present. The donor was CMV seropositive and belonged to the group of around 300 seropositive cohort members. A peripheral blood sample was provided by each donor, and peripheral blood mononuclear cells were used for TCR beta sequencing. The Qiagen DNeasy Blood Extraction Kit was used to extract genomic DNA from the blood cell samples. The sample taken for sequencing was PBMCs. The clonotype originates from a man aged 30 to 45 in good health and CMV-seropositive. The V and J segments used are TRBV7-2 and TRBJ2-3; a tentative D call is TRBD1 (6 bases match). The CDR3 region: CASCVGGGADTQYF. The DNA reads TGTGCCAGTTGCGTAGGGGGTGGAGCAGATACGCAGTATTTT.